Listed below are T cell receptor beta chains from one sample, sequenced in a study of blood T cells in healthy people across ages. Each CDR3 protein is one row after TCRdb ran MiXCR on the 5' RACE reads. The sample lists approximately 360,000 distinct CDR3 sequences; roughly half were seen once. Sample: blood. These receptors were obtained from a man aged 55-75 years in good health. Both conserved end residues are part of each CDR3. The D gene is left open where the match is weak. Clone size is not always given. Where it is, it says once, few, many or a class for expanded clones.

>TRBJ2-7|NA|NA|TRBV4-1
CASSQDREQSYEQYF
TGCGCCAGCAGCCAAGACAGGGAGCAGTCCTACGAGCAGTACTTC
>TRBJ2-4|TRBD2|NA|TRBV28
CASSLAGDKNIQYF
TGTGCCAGCAGTCTAGCGGGGGACAAAAACATTCAGTACTTC
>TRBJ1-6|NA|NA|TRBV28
CASGALGRNSPLHF
TGTGCCAGCGGGGCCCTCGGGAGGAATTCACCCCTCCACTTT
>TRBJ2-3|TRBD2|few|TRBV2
CAITTGTTLSDTQYF
TGTGCCATCACCACCGGGACTACCTTATCAGATACGCAGTATTTT
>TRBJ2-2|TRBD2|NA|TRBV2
CASSAQRGGAGELFF
TGTGCCAGCAGTGCCCAGCGGGGGGGCGCCGGGGAGCTGTTTTTT
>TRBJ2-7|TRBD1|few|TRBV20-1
CSARVGQGAREQYF
TGCAGTGCTAGAGTGGGACAGGGGGCACGGGAGCAGTACTTC
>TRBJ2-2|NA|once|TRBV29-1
CSAKVGARTGELFF
TGCAGCGCCAAGGTGGGGGCGCGGACCGGGGAGCTGTTTTTT
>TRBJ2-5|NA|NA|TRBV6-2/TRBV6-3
CASSARPGSWGEQYF
TGTGCCAGCAGTGCCCGGCCGGGGTCCTGGGGAGAGCAGTACTTC
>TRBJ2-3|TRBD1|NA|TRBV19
CASSIFQGATDTQYF
TGTGCCAGTAGTATCTTTCAGGGGGCAACAGATACGCAGTATTTT
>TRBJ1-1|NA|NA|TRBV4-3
CASSKGERESTEAFF
TGCGCCAGCAGCAAAGGGGAAAGGGAGTCCACTGAAGCTTTCTTT
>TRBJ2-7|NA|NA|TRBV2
CASSDPGYYEQYF
TGTGCCAGCAGTGACCCGGGTTACTACGAGCAGTACTTC
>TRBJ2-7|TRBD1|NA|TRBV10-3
CAISRDRYEQYF
TGTGCCATCAGCAGGGACAGGTACGAGCAGTACTTC
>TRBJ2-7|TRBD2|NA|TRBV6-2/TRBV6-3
CASSFSGPLAGGPRQQYF
TGTGCCAGCAGTTTTTCGGGACCTCTAGCGGGAGGGCCAAGGCAGCAGTACTTC
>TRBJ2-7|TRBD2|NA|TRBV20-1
CSATTSGYEQYF
TGCAGTGCTACTACTAGCGGGTACGAGCAGTACTTC
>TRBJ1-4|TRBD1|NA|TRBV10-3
CATRGTGEKLFF
TGTGCCACCCGGGGGACAGGGGAAAAACTGTTTTTT
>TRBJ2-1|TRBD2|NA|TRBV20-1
CSARGGSGSRYNERYF
TGCAGTGCTAGAGGGGGTAGCGGGAGTCGCTACAATGAGCGGTACTTC
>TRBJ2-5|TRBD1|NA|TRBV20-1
CSARDGDRVGETQYF
TGCAGTGCTAGAGATGGGGACAGGGTAGGGGAGACCCAGTACTTC
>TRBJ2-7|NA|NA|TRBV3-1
CASSKAVWEGNEQYF
TGTGCCAGCAGCAAAGCCGTGTGGGAAGGTAACGAGCAGTACTTC
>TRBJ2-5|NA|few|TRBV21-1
CASSKAEGREQYF
TGTGCCAGCAGCAAAGCGGAGGGGCGAGAGCAGTACTTC
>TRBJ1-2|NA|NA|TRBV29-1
CSVEAGVGYGYTF
TGCAGCGTTGAGGCCGGGGTAGGTTATGGCTACACCTTC
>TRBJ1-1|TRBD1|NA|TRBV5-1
CASSSNPDRARAAFF
TGCGCCAGCAGCTCCAACCCTGACAGGGCAAGGGCAGCTTTCTTT
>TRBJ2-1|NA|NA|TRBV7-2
CASSLARDNEQFF
TGTGCCAGCAGCTTAGCCAGGGACAATGAGCAGTTCTTC
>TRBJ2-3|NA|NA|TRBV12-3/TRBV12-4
CASSFRAGRGPSTDTQYF
TGTGCCAGCAGTTTTAGGGCGGGCCGGGGCCCTAGCACAGATACGCAGTATTTT
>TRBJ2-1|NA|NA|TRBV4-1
CASSQPFGPNEQFF
TGCGCCAGCAGCCAACCTTTTGGGCCCAATGAGCAGTTCTTC
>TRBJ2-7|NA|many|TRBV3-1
CASSPANVVREQYF
TGTGCCAGCAGCCCCGCTAACGTGGTGAGGGAGCAGTACTTC
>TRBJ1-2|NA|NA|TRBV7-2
CASSFRNREQGYTF
TGTGCCAGCAGCTTTAGGAACAGGGAGCAGGGCTACACCTTC
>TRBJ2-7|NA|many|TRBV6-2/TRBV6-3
CASSYTQLAAVYEQYF
TGTGCCAGCAGTTACACCCAACTAGCTGCGGTCTACGAGCAGTACTTC
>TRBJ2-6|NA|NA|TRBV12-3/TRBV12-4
CASTPAGSGANVLTF
TGTGCCAGCACTCCCGCGGGGTCTGGGGCCAACGTCCTGACTTTC
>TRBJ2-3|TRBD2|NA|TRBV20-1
CSSGGSTDTQYF
TGCAGTTCCGGGGGGAGCACAGATACGCAGTATTTT
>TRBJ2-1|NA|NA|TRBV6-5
CASSAYRETYNEQFF
TGTGCCAGCAGTGCCTACCGGGAGACCTACAATGAGCAGTTCTTC
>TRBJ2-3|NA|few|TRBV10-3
CAISEPGEAADTQYF
TGTGCCATCAGTGAACCCGGGGAGGCAGCAGATACGCAGTATTTT
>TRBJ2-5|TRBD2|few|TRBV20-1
CSARDLGLAGVGGTETQYF
TGCAGTGCTAGAGATCTCGGACTAGCGGGAGTTGGGGGAACAGAGACCCAGTACTTC
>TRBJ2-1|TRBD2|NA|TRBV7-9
CASSLGLAETYNEQFF
TGTGCCAGCAGCTTAGGGCTAGCGGAGACCTACAATGAGCAGTTCTTC